The TCR beta chain described here comes from a study of T cells in Graves' hyperthyroidism and ophthalmopathy. Patients showing uncontrolled infection, other autoimmune disease, pregnancy or lactation were ineligible. The table lists this clonotype with many counts. Its antigen remains unidentified. The source material, RNA transcripts, was used to amplify TCR beta CDR3 regions. The HTBI primer set served for first-round RT-PCR of the TCR CDR3. TCRdb independently ran MiXCR on the multiplex PCR reads; one entry per CDR3 protein. The repertoire has about 420,000 distinct CDR3 sequences, approximately 14% of them found once; the top ten carry 13% to 15%. Findings and caveats of the study: Blood samples included most of the expanded thyroid clonotypes exceeding 0.001.

The CDR3 totals 15 residues. CDR1 SGHAT and CDR2 FQNNGV come from the germline V gene. V shed 7 bases, J shed 1 base, and the junction held 5 bases outside the gene matches. The origin of this receptor is a young woman with Graves' hyperthyroidism. The J gene is TRBJ2-1, the V gene TRBV11-2; 9 bases agree with TRBD2. Source material: blood. The CDR3 nucleotides read TGTGCCAGCACCACAAGCGGGAGGTCCTACAATGAGCAGTTCTTC. This gives the protein CASTTSGRSYNEQFF.